The 2 T cell receptor beta chains reported below all come from one sample, sequenced in a study of CD8 T cells in Susac syndrome. RNA, at about 0.45 to 1 ug, was reverse transcribed with random hexamers. TCRdb ran MiXCR on the immunoSEQ multiplex PCR reads and lists one entry per CDR3 protein. The table lists some 220,000 distinct CDR3 sequences, 95% of them singletons, with 0.075% to 0.095% in the top ten. Sequencing input: CD4+ T cells from PBMCs. The source of these receptors is a human donor with multiple sclerosis.

The V and J genes are TRBV20-1 and TRBJ2-3, with D possibly being TRBD1 (5 bases). This CDR3 comprises 14 residues. V shed 3 bases and J shed 3 bases, with 13 bases lying between them. Germline CDR1 and CDR2: DFQATT and SNEGSKA (reference sequence). CDR3 amino acids: CSARDMERTDTQYF. The CDR3 bases are TGCAGTGCTAGGGACATGGAGAGAACAGATACGCAGTATTTT.

The genes are TRBV25-1 and TRBJ2-2; 9 bases fit TRBD1. Looked up from germline, CDR1 is MGHDK and CDR2 is SYGVNS. Trimming at V came to 4 bases and at J to 6 bases, leaving 6 bases not matched to a gene. The CDR3 has 15 residues. The CDR3: CASSGRDRASGELFF. Written as DNA, the CDR3 is TGTGCCAGCAGTGGCCGGGACAGGGCATCCGGGGAGCTGTTTTTT.